A selection of T cell receptor beta chains follows, all from one sample in a study of vaccination and CD4 T cells after COVID-19. Via MiXCR, TCRdb re-called the PCR reads, giving one row per CDR3 protein. The table shows approximately 23,000 distinct CDR3 sequences, with around 50% occurring only once. No antigens are known for them. The source was CD4+ T cells from blood, cultured in vitro, collected before SARS-CoV-2 vaccination. These receptors all stem from a human donor who received a COVID-19 vaccine. Each CDR3 is given with its conserved first and last residue. The D gene is left open where the match is weak. A clone size is listed for some rows: how often the clone was seen (once, few, many), or a class if it is expanded.

CDR3 length	V gene	D gene	clone size	J gene	CDR3 protein	CDR3 DNA
12	TRBV18	-	-	TRBJ2-7	CASSPQSGEQYF	TGTGCCAGCTCACCACAATCGGGCGAGCAGTACTTC
12	TRBV30	-	-	TRBJ1-5	CAWNRQNQPQHF	TGTGCCTGGAATCGGCAAAATCAGCCCCAGCATTTT
15	TRBV24-1	TRBD1	few	TRBJ2-3	CATSDPDRAADTQYF	TGTGCCACCAGTGACCCAGACAGGGCTGCAGATACGCAGTATTTT
18	TRBV20-1	-	-	TRBJ2-1	CSAAGGGGARFGFDEQFF	TGCAGTGCCGCAGGGGGCGGGGGGGCTAGGTTCGGTTTCGATGAGCAGTTCTTC
15	TRBV6-2/TRBV6-3	TRBD1	few	TRBJ2-3	CASSSRDRTPDTQYF	TGTGCCAGCAGTTCCCGGGACAGGACACCCGATACGCAGTATTTT
15	TRBV12-3/TRBV12-4	-	few	TRBJ1-2	CASSRARDGGYGYTF	TGTGCCAGCAGCCGCGCCAGGGATGGAGGTTATGGCTACACCTTC
15	TRBV20-1	TRBD1	-	TRBJ1-6	CSATGTGRTFAPLHF	TGCAGTGCCACCGGGACAGGGAGGACCTTTGCGCCCCTCCACTTT
16	TRBV2	TRBD2	-	TRBJ2-2	CASSGLAGVNTGELFF	TGTGCCAGCAGTGGTCTAGCGGGGGTGAACACCGGGGAGCTGTTTTTT
15	TRBV5-4	-	few	TRBJ1-2	CASSLGTLLWDGYTF	TGTGCCAGCAGCTTGGGGACCCTTTTGTGGGACGGCTACACCTTC
13	TRBV5-1	TRBD1	-	TRBJ1-1	CASSLQGATEAFF	TGCGCCAGCAGCTTGCAGGGGGCTACTGAAGCTTTCTTT
14	TRBV20-1	TRBD2	-	TRBJ2-7	CSVASGGASYEQYF	TGCAGTGTTGCTAGCGGGGGGGCCTCCTACGAGCAGTACTTC
15	TRBV5-1	-	-	TRBJ1-1	CASSLSVGTNTEAFF	TGCGCCAGCAGCTTGAGTGTGGGGACGAACACTGAAGCTTTCTTT
13	TRBV30	-	-	TRBJ2-5	CAWSVIQGGTQYF	TGTGCCTGGAGTGTAATACAGGGCGGGACCCAGTACTTC
15	TRBV2	TRBD1	-	TRBJ1-1	CASSARTGTGTEAFF	TGTGCCAGCAGTGCTCGGACAGGGACGGGCACTGAAGCTTTCTTT
18	TRBV6-1	TRBD1	-	TRBJ2-6	CASSRQGALNSGANVLTF	TGTGCCAGCAGTAGACAGGGGGCTTTAAACTCTGGGGCCAACGTCCTGACTTTC
14	TRBV19	-	-	TRBJ1-1	CASGNRQKNTEAFF	TGTGCCAGTGGTAACCGACAGAAGAACACTGAAGCTTTCTTT
15	TRBV20-1	-	-	TRBJ2-5	CSARRPTGFQETQYF	TGCAGTGCTAGGCGGCCGACCGGCTTCCAAGAGACCCAGTACTTC
14	TRBV2	-	-	TRBJ2-2	CASSRAENTGELFF	TGTGCCAGCAGTCGGGCAGAGAACACCGGGGAGCTGTTTTTT
15	TRBV7-3	-	-	TRBJ1-3	CASSSNPSSGNTIYF	TGTGCCAGCAGCTCGAACCCGAGCTCTGGAAACACCATATATTTT
15	TRBV6-1	TRBD1	-	TRBJ2-3	CASSTRTGATDTQYF	TGTGCCAGCAGTACCCGGACAGGGGCCACAGATACGCAGTATTTT
14	TRBV11-3	-	once	TRBJ2-2	CASSLGSTTGELFF	TGTGCCAGCAGCTTAGGGTCCACAACCGGGGAGCTGTTTTTT
13	TRBV2	TRBD2	-	TRBJ2-5	CASLAGGLKTQYF	TGTGCCAGCCTAGCGGGGGGACTAAAGACCCAGTACTTC
15	TRBV7-9	-	-	TRBJ2-7	CASSGRTAVMVEQYF	TGTGCCAGCAGCGGAAGGACAGCGGTTATGGTCGAGCAGTACTTC
14	TRBV12-3/TRBV12-4	TRBD1	-	TRBJ1-1	CASSPGQSNTEAFF	TGTGCCAGCAGTCCGGGACAGTCCAACACTGAAGCTTTCTTT
16	TRBV25-1	TRBD1	once	TRBJ1-1	CASSLNRGWGNTEAFF	TGTGCCAGCAGCCTGAACAGGGGTTGGGGGAACACTGAAGCTTTCTTT
13	TRBV24-1	-	few	TRBJ1-4	CATRSGANEKLFF	TGTGCCACCAGGTCGGGCGCTAATGAAAAACTGTTTTTT